This T cell receptor (beta chain) was recorded in a study of blood T cell repertoires in COVID-19. Across the study: Sites in the United States, Italy and Spain provided acute and convalescent COVID-19 samples. T cells, B-cell-depleted T cells, or PBMCs supplied cDNA or gDNA.

This clone was picked up a small number of times. Per the study methods: Scientists estimated how many nucleated cells there were by amplifying reference gene primers. Sequencing used immunoSEQ multiplex PCR; TCRdb keeps in-frame clones, though not all of them. That table gives V, J and clone size, and the DNA gave D and trimming. The sample yields 200,000 to 250,000 clones, 75% to 85% seen once. The sample comprised peripheral blood. The sequence came from a human donor in a cohort sampled during active COVID-19.

The chain's CDR3 is CASSDRLRDRGNEKLFF. As DNA, the CDR3 is TGTGCCAGCAGCGACCGCCTCAGGGACAGGGGTAATGAAAAACTGTTTTTT. The genes are TRBV7-9 and TRBJ1-4; the match to TRBD1 covers 10 bases. V was clipped by 5 bases and J by 4 bases; unmatched bases: 10. CDR1 and CDR2 from the germline V gene are SEHNR and FQNEAQ (reference sequence). The CDR3 has 17 residues.